The 10 T cell receptor beta chains below come from one sample, sequenced in a study of sequential checkpoint blockade in melanoma. Specified treatment: randomized to nivolumab then ipilimumab (arm A) or the reverse (arm B). Assay: immunoSEQ multiplex PCR; the TCRdb copy retains only in-frame clones and omits some. The profile shows fewer than 10,000 clones, 90% of them singletons. This sample comprised CD8+ T cells sorted from blood (inferred from file names), obtained from a patient given nivolumab and ipilimumab in sequence. The receptors derive from a human donor with melanoma.

The chain joins TRBV28 to TRBJ1-4; 8 nucleotides align to TRBD1. The CDR3 totals 14 residues. The V segment lost 1 base and the J segment 8 bases; nucleotides outside the gene matches: 3. CDR1 and CDR2 (germline): MDHEN, SYDVKM. The CDR3 DNA is TGTGCCAGCAGTTTATCCAGGGGGCGCGAAAAACTGTTTTTT. It is translated as CASSLSRGREKLFF.

This chain links TRBV6-5 with TRBJ1-4; tentative D call: TRBD1 (6 bases). V lost 2 bases to trimming and J lost 6 bases, with 13 bases between them. Germline V CDR1 and CDR2: MNHEY, SVGAGI. The CDR3 has 15 residues. The CDR3 is CASSYRGTLHEKLFF. In DNA form, the CDR3 reads TGTGCCAGCAGTTACAGGGGGACCCTACATGAAAAACTGTTTTTT.

The chain uses TRBV5-5 and TRBJ1-1, with TRBD1 identical over 7 bases. The V gene end was trimmed by 1 base and the J gene end by 1 base; junction bases not matched to a gene: 7. This CDR3 is built from 16 residues. The germline CDR1 and CDR2 sequences are SGHKS and YYEKEE (reference sequence). CDR3 in amino acids: CASSLKRGQRNTEAFF. The CDR3 coding sequence is TGTGCCAGCAGCTTGAAAAGGGGGCAAAGGAACACTGAAGCTTTCTTT.

The CDR3 sequence: CSVEGSTYEQYF. For the CDR3, the DNA is TGCAGCGTTGAGGGGAGTACCTACGAGCAGTACTTC. The gene calls are TRBV29-1 and TRBJ2-7, with D possibly being TRBD2 (5 bases). This CDR3 contains 12 residues. Germline lookup yields CDR1 SQVTM and CDR2 ANQGSEA. Between the trimmed V and J ends, which lost 3 bases and 2 bases, there was a span of 8 bases.

This rearrangement joins TRBV28 to TRBJ1-2, with TRBD1 as a possible D gene (5 bases). The CDR3 has 15 amino acids. CDR1 and CDR2 (germline): MDHEN, SYDVKM. With 5 bases removed from V and 5 bases from J, the gap between germline ends came to 18 bases. In nucleotides, the CDR3 is TGTGCCAGCAGTGCCTCCCTTGGGGGGGGGTATGGCTACACCTTC. It yields the protein CASSASLGGGYGYTF.

This clone was seen more than once but under ten times. This rearrangement joins TRBV27 to TRBJ1-3, with D possibly being TRBD1 (6 bases). CDR1 and CDR2 from the germline V gene are MNHEY and SMNVEV (reference sequence). Trimming took 5 bases from V and 4 from J, leaving 15 bases between them. The CDR3 is 15 residues long. Here the CDR3 DNA reads TGTGCCAGCAGTAAGCGCGGGGGGCCGGGAAACACCATATATTTT. This encodes CASSKRGGPGNTIYF.

The rearrangement links TRBV4-3 to TRBJ1-1; D may be TRBD1 (5 bases). Germline V lookup: CDR1 LGHNA, CDR2 YSLEER. CDR3 length: 12 residues. V lost 3 bases and J 6 bases, leaving 8 bases between the germline ends. CDR3 sequence: CASSQGPSEAFF. The CDR3 DNA follows: TGCGCCAGCAGCCAGGGGCCCTCTGAAGCTTTCTTT.

This clone was found a few times. The V and J genes are TRBV28 and TRBJ2-7; the D is unclear. Trimming removed 4 bases at V and 2 bases at J, with 9 bases between. The CDR3 loop spans 13 amino acids. Germline CDR1 and CDR2: MDHEN and SYDVKM. CDR3 sequence (DNA): TGTGCCAGCAGTTCCACTGATACCTACGAGCAGTACTTC. Translated, it gives CASSSTDTYEQYF.

In nucleotides, the CDR3 is TGTGCAAGTCGCTTAGCGGCGCCGCGGGGGGTTGCCTACGAGCAGTACGTC. Encoded protein: CASRLAAPRGVAYEQYV. The genes are TRBV12-2 and TRBJ2-7; the D segment call TRBD2 is taken from the table without a DNA check. TRBV12-2 constitutes a pseudogene. The CDR3 consists of 17 residues.

The V gene is TRBV28, the J gene TRBJ2-7, with 7 bases lining up with TRBD1. CDR3 length: 15 amino acids. The junction had 6 bases not matched to a gene; V was cut back by 4 bases and J by 0 bases. CDR1 MDHEN and CDR2 SYDVKM come from the germline V gene. DNA of the CDR3: TGTGCCAGCAGTTCCCCGACAGGGATCTCCTACGAGCAGTACTTC. Its protein product is CASSSPTGISYEQYF.